Sequencing of this T cell receptor beta chain was carried out in a study of shared clonotypes between healthy human individuals. Study conclusions and caveats: Shared clonotypes across all four donors exceeded non-shared ones in generation probability. Depth was large, yet rarefaction showed that sorted-subset sequencing was incomplete.

TCRdb keeps only in-frame clones here, not all; method: immunoSEQ multiplex PCR. The repertoire holds 2 million to 3 million clones, roughly 93% seen once, with about 0.34% in the top ten. In regard to this clone: Its antigen is not known.

The sample comprised naive CD4+ T cells from PBMCs. Described subset: CD45RA+ positively selected. This receptor was obtained from a man between 18 and 35 years old in good health. Some clones in this sample may be carry-over from other donors' samples.

The CDR3 loop reads CAISATSASTDTQYF. CDR3 DNA: TGTGCCATCAGTGCGACTAGCGCTAGCACAGATACGCAGTATTTT. The rearrangement uses TRBV10-3 and TRBJ2-3; 8 bases are a match to TRBD2. V dropped 4 bases and J dropped 0; count of bases not matched to a gene: 3. CDR1 is ENHRY, CDR2 SYGVKD, per germline. The CDR3 has 15 amino acids.